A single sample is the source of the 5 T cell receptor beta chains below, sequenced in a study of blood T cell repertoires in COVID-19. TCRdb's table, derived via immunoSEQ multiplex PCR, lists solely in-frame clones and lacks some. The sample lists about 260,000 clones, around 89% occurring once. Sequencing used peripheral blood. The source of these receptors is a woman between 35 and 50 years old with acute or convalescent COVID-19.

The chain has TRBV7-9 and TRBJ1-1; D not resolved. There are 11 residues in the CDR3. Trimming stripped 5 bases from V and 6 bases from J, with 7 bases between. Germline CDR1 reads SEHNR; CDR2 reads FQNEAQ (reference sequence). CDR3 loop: CASSVVAEAFF. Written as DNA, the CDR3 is TGTGCCAGCAGCGTTGTAGCTGAAGCTTTCTTT.

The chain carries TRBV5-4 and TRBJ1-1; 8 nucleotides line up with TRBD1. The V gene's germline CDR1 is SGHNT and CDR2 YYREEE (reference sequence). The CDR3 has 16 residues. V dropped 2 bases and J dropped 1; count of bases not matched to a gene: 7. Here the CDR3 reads CASSFPGGFPNTEAFF. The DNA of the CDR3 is TGTGCCAGCAGCTTCCCAGGGGGCTTCCCGAACACTGAAGCTTTCTTT.

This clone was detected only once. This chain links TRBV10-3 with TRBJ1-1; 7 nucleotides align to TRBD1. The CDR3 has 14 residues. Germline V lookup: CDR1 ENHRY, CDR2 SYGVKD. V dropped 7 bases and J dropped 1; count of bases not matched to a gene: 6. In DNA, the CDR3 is TGTGCCATCACGCAGGGGGTTGGGAACACTGAAGCTTTCTTT. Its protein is CAITQGVGNTEAFF.

CDR3 amino acids: CATDPGGPEDEQFF. The CDR3 bases are TGTGCCACCGATCCGGGGGGGCCGGAGGATGAGCAGTTCTTC. The V and J genes are TRBV15 and TRBJ2-1; 8 bases map to TRBD2. In germline, CDR1 is LNHNV, CDR2 YYDKDF (reference sequence). This CDR3 is built from 14 residues. The trim removed 8 bases at V and 8 bases at J, leaving 11 bases unmatched.

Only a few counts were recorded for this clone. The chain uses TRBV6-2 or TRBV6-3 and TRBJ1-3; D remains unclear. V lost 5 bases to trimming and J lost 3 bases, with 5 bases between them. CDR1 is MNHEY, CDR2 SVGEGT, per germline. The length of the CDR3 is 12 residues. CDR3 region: CASSPLGNTIYF. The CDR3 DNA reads TGTGCCAGCAGTCCACTTGGAAACACCATATATTTT.